The 29 T cell receptor beta chains in this list originate from one sample, sequenced in a study of blood T cell repertoires in COVID-19. Here immunoSEQ multiplex PCR was the method, and the copy in TCRdb shows in-frame clones only, minus some. The sample consists of more than 200,000 clones, approximately 86% of them appearing once. Input material: peripheral blood. The receptor source for this set is a man between 25 and 39 years old with active or convalescent COVID-19.

This chain uses TRBV27 with TRBJ2-1, with 10 bases matching TRBD1. In germline, CDR1 is MNHEY, CDR2 SMNVEV (reference sequence). V lost 6 bases to trimming and J lost 7 bases; unmatched junction nucleotides: 9. CDR3 length equals 15 residues. Written as DNA, the CDR3 is TGTGCCAGCAGCCCCCGGTGGACAGGGGGGAATGAGCAGTTCTTC. It is translated as CASSPRWTGGNEQFF.

This chain uses TRBV6-6 with TRBJ1-1; the match to TRBD1 covers 7 bases. This CDR3 is 17 amino acids long. The ends lost 5 bases at V and 0 bases at J; junction bases unmatched: 12. CDR1 is MNHNY, CDR2 SVGAGI, per germline (reference sequence). The DNA of the CDR3 is TGTGCCAGCAGTCGAAACAGGGGTAAAACCATGAACACTGAAGCTTTCTTT. Translated: CASSRNRGKTMNTEAFF.

This chain links TRBV7-2 with TRBJ1-5; D is possibly TRBD1 (5 bases). Germline assignment: CDR1 SGHTA and CDR2 FQGNSA. CDR3 length: 16 residues. Trimming removed 5 bases at V and 3 bases at J, with 17 bases between. The CDR3 DNA reads as TGTGCCAGCAGCCCGCCGGGACTCGGGGCCAATCAGCCCCAGCATTTT. Amino acids: CASSPPGLGANQPQHF.

The chain carries TRBV10-2 and TRBJ2-1; unclear D gene. CDR3 size: 11 residues. CDR1 and CDR2 from the germline V gene are WSHSY and SAAADI. With 8 bases removed from V and 7 bases from J, the gap between germline ends came to 9 bases. The CDR3 loop reads CASSWQNEQFF. The CDR3 nucleotides are TGCGCCAGCTCCTGGCAGAATGAGCAGTTCTTC.

The V and J genes are TRBV3-1 (or the pseudogene TRBV3-2) and TRBJ1-2; possible D gene TRBD1, 5 bases. This CDR3 is built from 16 residues. Deletions cut 1 base from V and 8 bases from J, with 20 bases between. From germline, CDR1 is LGHDT and CDR2 YNNKEL (reference sequence). The CDR3 sequence: CASSQGWSQGIFGYTF. DNA of the CDR3: TGTGCCAGCAGCCAAGGTTGGTCGCAGGGAATTTTCGGCTACACCTTC.

V is TRBV6-2 or TRBV6-3 and J is TRBJ1-5; unclear D gene. V dropped 2 bases and J dropped 3 bases, with 11 bases sitting between them. The CDR3 covers 15 residues. CDR1 and CDR2 from the germline V gene are MNHEY and SVGEGT. In DNA, the CDR3 is TGTGCCAGCAGTTACCCCGGTCCCTACAATCAGCCCCAGCATTTT. It encodes CASSYPGPYNQPQHF.

The chain carries TRBV7-6 and TRBJ1-4; 8 positions agree with TRBD1. The germline CDR1 and CDR2 sequences are SGHVS and FNYEAQ. The CDR3 has 16 residues. Trimming cost V 5 bases and J 0 bases; bases outside gene matches: 5. The CDR3 DNA reads TGTGCCAGCAGCCCCGGACAGGGAGCAACTAATGAAAAACTGTTTTTT. This translates into CASSPGQGATNEKLFF.

The gene calls are TRBV7-2 and TRBJ2-1, with D tentatively TRBD2 (6 bases). With 1 base removed from V and 8 bases from J, the gap between germline ends came to 15 bases. Germline loops: CDR1 SGHTA, CDR2 FQGNSA. There are 15 residues in the CDR3. Written as DNA, the CDR3 is TGTGCCAGCAGCTTAGTACGTCTAGCGATCTATGAGCAGTTCTTC. Amino acid sequence: CASSLVRLAIYEQFF.

The chain combines TRBV13 with TRBJ1-6; TRBD1 agrees at 9 bases. Germline CDR1 reads PRHDT; CDR2 reads FYEKMQ (reference sequence). This CDR3 is 15 amino acids long. The trim removed 3 bases at V and 6 bases at J, leaving 3 bases unmatched. Here the CDR3 DNA reads TGTGCCAGCAGCTTCGGGGACAGGGTTAATTCACCCCTCCACTTT. Translating gives CASSFGDRVNSPLHF.

The rearrangement joins TRBV6-2 or TRBV6-3 to TRBJ2-3; D perhaps matches TRBD2 (7 bases). V lost 2 bases to trimming and J lost 2 bases, with 11 bases between them. This CDR3 is built from 15 residues. Germline V gene lookup returns CDR1 MNHEY and CDR2 SVGEGT. CDR3 protein: CASSYAGAPTDTQYF. The CDR3 DNA reads TGTGCCAGCAGTTACGCGGGGGCCCCCACAGATACGCAGTATTTT.

The chain uses TRBV18 and TRBJ1-1; possibly TRBD1 for D (6 bases). The germline V and J ends were trimmed by 0 bases and 1 base, with 9 bases remaining between them. Germline-derived CDR1 and CDR2 are KGHSH and LQKENI. This CDR3 has 15 amino acids. CDR3 coding DNA: TGTGCCAGCTCACCACCAGAAGGGGGGAACACTGAAGCTTTCTTT. This sequence encodes CASSPPEGGNTEAFF. Using reference TRBV18 and TRBJ1-1 for the parts outside the CDR3, the full variable domain is NAGVMQNPRHLVRRRGQEARLRCSPMKGHSHVYWYRQLPEEGLKFMVYLQKENIIDESGMPKERFSAEFPKEGPSILRIQQVVRGDSAAYFCASSPPEGGNTEAFFGQGTRLTVV.

This chain connects TRBV13 to TRBJ1-5; weak D call: TRBD1 (5 bases). Germline V lookup: CDR1 PRHDT, CDR2 FYEKMQ (reference sequence). Trimming took 4 bases from V and 0 from J, leaving 7 bases between them. The CDR3 loop spans 14 amino acids. This chain's CDR3 is CASSSQGSNQPQHF. The CDR3 region has the DNA TGTGCCAGCAGCTCGCAGGGTAGCAATCAGCCCCAGCATTTT.

The CDR3, as DNA: TGTGCCAGCAGTTTATACAATGAGCAGTTCTTC. This gives the protein CASSLYNEQFF. The rearrangement links TRBV5-6 to TRBJ2-1; no reliable D call. The ends were cut back, 5 bases at V and 4 bases at J, with 4 bases in the middle. CDR1 is SGHDT, CDR2 YYEEEE, per germline. CDR3 length: 11 amino acids. Full variable domain (remainder filled in from reference TRBV5-6 and TRBJ2-1): DAGVTQSPTHLIKTRGQQVTLRCSPKSGHDTVSWYQQALGQGPQFIFQYYEEEERQRGNFPDRFSGHQFPNYSSELNVNALLLGDSALYLCASSLYNEQFFGPGTRLTVL.

This clone was observed a single time. The chain couples TRBV7-3 to TRBJ1-4, with D perhaps matching TRBD1 (6 bases). V gave up 1 base and J gave up 0 bases, with 24 bases separating them. There are 21 residues in the CDR3. CDR1 and CDR2 (germline): SGHTA, FQGTGA. For the CDR3, the DNA is TGTGCCAGCAGCTTAATTAGGAGACAGGACGAAAAAAAAGCAACTAATGAAAAACTGTTTTTT. Encoded protein: CASSLIRRQDEKKATNEKLFF.

The J gene is TRBJ2-5, the V gene TRBV24-1; 7 bases line up with TRBD1. The CDR3 is 14 amino acids. Germline lookup yields CDR1 KGHDR and CDR2 SFDVKD. V lost 4 bases and J lost 4; bases outside the gene matches: 5. CDR3 residues: CATSEPGQTETQYF. The CDR3 DNA sequence: TGTGCCACCAGTGAACCGGGACAGACAGAGACCCAGTACTTC.

The chain recombines TRBV4-1 with TRBJ2-2; 9 positions match TRBD1. Germline V gene data show CDR1 as MGHRA and CDR2 as YSYEKL. V trimming: 4 bases; J trimming: 5 bases; junction bases outside the gene matches: 5. This CDR3 is 15 amino acids long. CDR3: CASSRGTGWTGELFF. The CDR3 region has the DNA TGCGCCAGCAGCCGGGGGACAGGGTGGACCGGGGAGCTGTTTTTT.

V and J are TRBV7-8 and TRBJ1-2; TRBD1 aligns across 8 bases. The CDR3 contains 17 residues. Germline CDR1 and CDR2: SGHVS and FQNEAQ. V gave up 0 bases and J gave up 6 bases; unmatched junction bases: 12. CDR3 sequence (DNA): TGTGCCAGCAGCTTAGCAGACAGGGGATCGTTCGTTCATGGCTACACCTTC. Translated, it gives CASSLADRGSFVHGYTF. Complete variable domain (other parts from reference TRBV7-8 and TRBJ1-2): GAGVSQSPRYKVAKRGQDVALRCDPISGHVSLFWYQQALGQGPEFLTYFQNEAQLDKSGLPSDRFFAERPEGSVSTLKIQRTQQEDSAVYLCASSLADRGSFVHGYTFGSGTRLTVV.

The V gene is TRBV19, the J gene TRBJ2-2; D not resolved. The V gene lost 3 bases and the J gene lost 4 bases, with 9 bases spanning the gap. The germline V gene has CDR1 LNHDA and CDR2 SQIVND (reference sequence). The CDR3 consists of 14 residues. CDR3 nucleotide sequence: TGTGCCAGTAGTATCATACAGCCCACCGGGGAGCTGTTTTTT. The encoded protein is CASSIIQPTGELFF.

The chain recombines TRBV5-1 with TRBJ2-3; tentatively, D is TRBD2 (6 bases). The CDR3 contains 14 residues. Germline lookup yields CDR1 SGHRS and CDR2 YFSETQ. Between the trimmed V and J ends, which lost 6 bases and 4 bases, there was a span of 15 bases. CDR3 residues: CASTDKSGSDTQYF. In nucleotides, the CDR3 is TGCGCCAGCACCGATAAAAGCGGGTCAGATACGCAGTATTTT.

In DNA, the CDR3 is TGTGCCAGCAGCTTCTGGAAGGACACTTCTCAGCCCCAGCATTTT. Amino acid sequence: CASSFWKDTSQPQHF. The chain recombines TRBV7-2 with TRBJ1-5; the D gene is possibly TRBD1 (5 bases). V lost 3 bases and J 6 bases, leaving 15 bases between the germline ends. The germline gives CDR1 SGHTA, CDR2 FQGNSA. The CDR3 length is 15 residues.

The chain employs TRBV2 and TRBJ2-5; 8 nucleotides agree with TRBD2. The CDR3 loop spans 16 amino acids. V lost 5 bases to trimming and J lost 4 bases; unmatched junction nucleotides: 12. Germline lookup yields CDR1 SNHLY and CDR2 FYNNEI. CDR3 nucleotides: TGTGCCAGCAGTCATGATAGCGGGGTTCTCGGAGAGACCCAGTACTTC. This sequence encodes CASSHDSGVLGETQYF.

The chain joins TRBV4-1 to TRBJ2-1; 12 positions agree with TRBD2. Germline V gene data show CDR1 as MGHRA and CDR2 as YSYEKL. J lost 2 bases, V lost 3 bases, and 11 bases had no gene match. The CDR3 length is 19 residues. DNA of the CDR3: TGCGCCAGCAGCCACCCTCTTCGGACTAGCGGGGAGGCCTACAATGAGCAGTTCTTC. This gives the protein CASSHPLRTSGEAYNEQFF.

The chain carries TRBV7-8 and TRBJ1-1; 7 positions match TRBD1. V was pared by 5 bases and J by 4 bases, with 7 bases of the junction left unmatched. Per the germline V gene, CDR1 is SGHVS and CDR2 is FQNEAQ. This CDR3 comprises 14 residues. CDR3 DNA sequence: TGTGCCAGCAGCATAAGGGGGCAGAGCACTGAAGCTTTCTTT. This encodes CASSIRGQSTEAFF.

The gene calls are TRBV27 and TRBJ1-1, with 10 bases fitting TRBD1. CDR3 length: 14 amino acids. The germline CDR1 and CDR2 sequences are MNHEY and SMNVEV (reference sequence). V was clipped by 2 bases and J by 6 bases; unmatched bases: 3. The CDR3 is CASSLGTGVSEAFF. The CDR3 bases are TGTGCCAGCAGTTTAGGGACAGGGGTCTCTGAAGCTTTCTTT.

V is TRBV12-3 or TRBV12-4 and J is TRBJ1-1; a possible D gene is TRBD1 (6 bases). The CDR3 is made up of 13 amino acids. The ends were cut back, 6 bases at V and 6 bases at J, with 14 bases in the middle. The CDR3 sequence: CASSRAGGAEAFF. For the CDR3, the DNA is TGTGCCAGCAGCCGCGCGGGGGGCGCTGAAGCTTTCTTT.

This clone was seen only a few times. Here the CDR3 DNA reads TGCGCCAGCAGCTCAGGGGTTCTGGGCACTGAAGCTTTCTTT. The encoded protein is CASSSGVLGTEAFF. J is TRBJ1-1 and V is TRBV5-1; weak D call: TRBD1 (6 bases). Germline V CDR1 and CDR2: SGHRS, YFSETQ. This CDR3 is built from 14 residues. Trimming took off 3 bases at V and 4 bases at J, with 13 bases between the two ends.

The gene calls are TRBV29-1 and TRBJ1-2; tentatively, D is TRBD1 (5 bases). CDR1 and CDR2 (germline): SQVTM, ANQGSEA. The CDR3 is 11 amino acids. V lost 8 bases and J 8 bases, leaving 15 bases between the germline ends. The CDR3 loop is CSTAGVGGYTF. DNA of the CDR3: TGCAGCACCGCGGGGGTAGGAGGCTACACCTTC.

V and J are TRBV7-6 and TRBJ2-7; 11 bases fit TRBD1. Germline V gene lookup returns CDR1 SGHVS and CDR2 FNYEAQ. V was clipped by 5 bases and J by 3 bases; unmatched bases: 3. This CDR3 contains 14 residues. The CDR3 sequence is CASSRDRGFYEQYF. The CDR3 nucleotides read TGTGCCAGCAGCCGGGACAGGGGGTTCTACGAGCAGTACTTC.

V and J are TRBV5-1 and TRBJ1-1; 12 bases fit TRBD1. This CDR3 has 17 residues. Unmatched junction bases numbered 14, after V lost 7 bases and J lost 4 bases. CDR1 is SGHRS, CDR2 YFSETQ, per germline. The CDR3 coding sequence is TGCGCCAGCCGTCCGATGGGACAGGGGGCTCGGAGCACTGAAGCTTTCTTT. It encodes CASRPMGQGARSTEAFF.